This TCR beta chain derives from a study of blood T cell repertoires in COVID-19. The wider study: T cells, B-cell-depleted T cells, or PBMCs provided the cDNA or gDNA that served as material.

Trimming left V 3 bases short and J 3 bases short, with 8 bases between. This CDR3 spans 13 amino acids. Germline-derived CDR1 and CDR2 are SEHNR and FQNEAQ (reference sequence). TCRdb keeps only in-frame clones here, not all; method: immunoSEQ multiplex PCR. The sample lists around 310,000 clones, 90% occurring once. The sequenced material came from peripheral blood. The clonotype originates from a middle-aged woman with COVID-19, enrolled during active disease. V and J are TRBV7-9 and TRBJ2-5, with a weak D call TRBD2 (5 bases). This CDR3 is CASSLRAEETQYF. CDR3 coding DNA: TGTGCCAGCAGCTTGCGGGCCGAAGAGACCCAGTACTTC.